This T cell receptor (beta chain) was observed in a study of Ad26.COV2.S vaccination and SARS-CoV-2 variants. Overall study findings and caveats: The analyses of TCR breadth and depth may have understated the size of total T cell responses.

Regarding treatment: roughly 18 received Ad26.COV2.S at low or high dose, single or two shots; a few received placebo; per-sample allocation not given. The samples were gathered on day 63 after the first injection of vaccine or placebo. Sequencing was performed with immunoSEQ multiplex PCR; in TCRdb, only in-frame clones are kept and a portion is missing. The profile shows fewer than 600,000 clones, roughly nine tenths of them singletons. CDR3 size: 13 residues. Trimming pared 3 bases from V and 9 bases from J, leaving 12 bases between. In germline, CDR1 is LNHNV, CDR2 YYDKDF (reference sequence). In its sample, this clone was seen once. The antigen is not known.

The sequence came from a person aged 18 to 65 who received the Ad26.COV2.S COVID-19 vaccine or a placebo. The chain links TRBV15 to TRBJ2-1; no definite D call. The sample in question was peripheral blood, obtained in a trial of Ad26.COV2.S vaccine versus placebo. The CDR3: CATSSAFPGEQFF. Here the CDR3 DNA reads TGTGCCACCAGCAGTGCATTTCCCGGTGAGCAGTTCTTC. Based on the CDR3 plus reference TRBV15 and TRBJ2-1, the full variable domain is DAMVIQNPRYQVTQFGKPVTLSCSQTLNHNVMYWYQQKSSQAPKLLFHYYDKDFNNEADTPDNFQSRRPNTSFCFLDIRSPGLGDTAMYLCATSSAFPGEQFFGPGTRLTVL.